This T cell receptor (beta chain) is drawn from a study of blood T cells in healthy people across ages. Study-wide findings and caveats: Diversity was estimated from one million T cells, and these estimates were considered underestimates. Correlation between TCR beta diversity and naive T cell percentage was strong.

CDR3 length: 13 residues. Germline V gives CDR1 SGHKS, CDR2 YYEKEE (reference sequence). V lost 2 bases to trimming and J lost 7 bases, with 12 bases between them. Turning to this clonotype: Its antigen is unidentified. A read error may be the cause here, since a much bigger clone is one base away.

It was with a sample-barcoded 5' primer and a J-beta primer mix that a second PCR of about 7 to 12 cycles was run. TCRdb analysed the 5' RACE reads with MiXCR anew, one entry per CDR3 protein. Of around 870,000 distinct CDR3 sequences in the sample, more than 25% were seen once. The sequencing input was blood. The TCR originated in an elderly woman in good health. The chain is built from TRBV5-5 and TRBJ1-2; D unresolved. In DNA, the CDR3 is TGTGCCAGCAGCTTTGACGAACACGCTGGCTACACCTTC. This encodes CASSFDEHAGYTF. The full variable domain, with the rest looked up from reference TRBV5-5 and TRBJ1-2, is DAGVTQSPTHLIKTRGQQVTLRCSPISGHKSVSWYQQVLGQGPQFIFQYYEKEERGRGNFPDRFSARQFPNYSSELNVNALLLGDSALYLCASSFDEHAGYTFGSGTRLTVV.